These 5 T cell receptor beta chains were all obtained from the same sample, sequenced in a study of response to subunit inactivated influenza vaccine. MiXCR, applied by TCRdb to the RT-PCR reads, yields one record per CDR3 protein. The table records about 650,000 distinct CDR3 sequences, more than 15% of them present only once. This sample comprised PBMCs from blood, obtained 12 days after vaccination. All receptors derive from a man aged 45-65 years who received an inactivated influenza vaccine.

J is TRBJ2-7 and V is TRBV5-1, with 8 bases aligning to TRBD2. Germline V gives CDR1 SGHRS, CDR2 YFSETQ. V trimming: 5 bases; J trimming: 3 bases; junction bases outside the gene matches: 7. The CDR3 runs to 14 residues. The CDR3 nucleotides read TGCGCCAGCAGTCTTACGGGACTAGACTACGAGCAGTACTTC. Translated: CASSLTGLDYEQYF.

Concerning this clonotype itself: At one end the junction does not follow the germline gene, possibly because of a read error. This rearrangement joins TRBV11-2 to TRBJ2-2; possible D gene TRBD2, 6 bases. There are 14 residues in the CDR3. Germline loops: CDR1 SGHAT, CDR2 FQNNGV. CDR3 loop: CASSFSGTTGELFF. CDR3 sequence (DNA): TGTGCCAGCAGCTTTAGCGGAACCACCGGGGAGCTTTTTTTT.

This clonotype was seen a handful of times. The CDR3 coding sequence is TGTGCCAGCAGCCCGGACGGTGTATCTCGCAATCAGCCCCAGCATTTT. This translates into CASSPDGVSRNQPQHF. The rearrangement joins TRBV7-8 to TRBJ1-5; no clear D gene. Germline V gives CDR1 SGHVS, CDR2 FQNEAQ. The V end was cut by 5 bases, the J end by 2 bases, with 16 bases between. This CDR3 is built from 16 residues.

As DNA, the CDR3 is TGTGCCAGCAGCAAAGCGGGGCGGTTTACAGATACGCAGTATTTT. Its protein is CASSKAGRFTDTQYF. The V gene is TRBV11-2, the J gene TRBJ2-3; TRBD2 aligns across 7 bases. The CDR3 has 15 residues. V dropped 5 bases and J dropped 3; count of bases not matched to a gene: 8. The germline V gene encodes CDR1 SGHAT and CDR2 FQNNGV. Complete variable domain (other parts from reference TRBV11-2 and TRBJ2-3): EAGVAQSPRYKIIEKRQSVAFWCNPISGHATLYWYQQILGQGPKLLIQFQNNGVVDDSQLPKDRFSAERLKGVDSTLKIQPAKLEDSAVYLCASSKAGRFTDTQYFGPGTRLTVL.

This chain connects TRBV6-2 or TRBV6-3 to TRBJ2-7, with TRBD2 as a possible D gene (5 bases). The V gene's germline CDR1 is MNHEY and CDR2 SVGEGT. V shed 6 bases and J shed 3 bases, with 21 bases lying between them. The CDR3 is 16 amino acids. This chain's CDR3 is CASRALGGRGNYEQYF. The CDR3 DNA reads TGTGCCAGCAGGGCTCTAGGTGGGAGAGGTAACTACGAGCAGTACTTC.